The 20 T cell receptor beta chains below come from one sample, sequenced in a study of memory CD4+ T cells and cytomegalovirus serostatus. The repertoire was sequenced with immunoSEQ multiplex PCR; TCRdb's copy has only in-frame clones and lacks some. The table records about 67,000 clones, 70% to 80% of them present only once. The sort gate was single viable CD3+CD4+CD8-CD45RO+ cells for memory CD4+ T cells. Sequencing was carried out using memory CD4+ T cells from blood. All receptors come from an adult in good health and CMV-seropositive.

This chain connects TRBV5-6 to TRBJ2-4, with D hard to call. Germline CDR1 reads SGHDT; CDR2 reads YYEEEE. This CDR3 contains 13 residues. Trimming pared 0 bases from V and 5 bases from J, leaving 6 bases between. CDR3 sequence: CASSLGAENIQYF. As DNA, the CDR3 is TGTGCCAGCAGCTTGGGTGCCGAAAACATTCAGTACTTC. Looking up the rest from reference TRBV5-6 and TRBJ2-4 gives the full variable domain: DAGVTQSPTHLIKTRGQQVTLRCSPKSGHDTVSWYQQALGQGPQFIFQYYEEEERQRGNFPDRFSGHQFPNYSSELNVNALLLGDSALYLCASSLGAENIQYFGAGTRLSVL.

This clone was observed a handful of times. The chain recombines TRBV2 with TRBJ1-1, with 7 bases matching TRBD1. Trimming took 6 bases from V and 5 from J; bases not matched to a gene: 3. Per the germline V gene, CDR1 is SNHLY and CDR2 is FYNNEI. The CDR3 loop spans 12 amino acids. The DNA for the CDR3 is TGTGCCAGCAGCTCCAGGGGGACTGAAGCTTTCTTT. Its translation: CASSSRGTEAFF.

The chain couples TRBV7-9 to TRBJ2-1; D possibly corresponds to TRBD2 (7 bases). V lost 1 base to trimming and J lost 4 bases, with 11 bases between them. The length of the CDR3 is 15 residues. Germline CDR1 is SEHNR and CDR2 is FQNEAQ (reference sequence). The CDR3 spells CASSLGAGAYNEQFF. Written as DNA, the CDR3 is TGTGCCAGCAGCTTAGGGGCGGGGGCATACAATGAGCAGTTCTTC. The full variable domain, rest sourced from reference TRBV7-9 and TRBJ2-1, is DTGVSQNPRHKITKRGQNVTFRCDPISEHNRLYWYRQTLGQGPEFLTYFQNEAQLEKSRLLSDRFSAERPKGSFSTLEIQRTEQGDSAMYLCASSLGAGAYNEQFFGPGTRLTVL.

The V call is TRBV28, the J call TRBJ1-5; D remains ambiguous. This CDR3 spans 16 amino acids. The V gene lost 3 bases and the J gene lost 1 base, with 13 bases spanning the gap. CDR1 is MDHEN and CDR2 is SYDVKM in the germline V gene. CDR3: CASSLAGGLSNQPQHF. In nucleotides, the CDR3 is TGTGCCAGCAGTTTGGCGGGAGGGTTAAGCAATCAGCCCCAGCATTTT.

The V call is TRBV21-1, the J call TRBJ1-5. TRBV21-1 has pseudogene status. This CDR3 region has 12 residues. CDR3 region: CARVHSNQPQHF. CDR3 sequence (DNA): TGTGCCAGGGTGCATAGCAATCAGCCCCAGCATTTT.

CDR3 loop: CAIYRDRGLQETQYF. The DNA of the CDR3 is TGTGCCATCTACAGGGACAGGGGGCTGCAAGAGACCCAGTACTTC. The chain uses TRBV6-1 and TRBJ2-5; 12 bases match TRBD1. This CDR3 has 15 residues. The V and J ends lost 10 bases and 2 bases, in that order; junction bases with no gene match: 8. Per the germline V gene, CDR1 is MNHNS and CDR2 is SASEGT.

This clone occurred a few times. In the same sample, other DNA sequences code for this CDR3. The genes are TRBV2 and TRBJ1-1, with TRBD1 identical over 10 bases. Germline trimming cut 4 bases from V and 4 bases from J; bases unmatched to any gene: 3. The CDR3 covers 14 residues. Germline V gene data show CDR1 as SNHLY and CDR2 as FYNNEI. In DNA, the CDR3 is TGTGCCAGCAGTGGGACAGGGGGGGCCACTGAAGCTTTCTTT. It yields the protein CASSGTGGATEAFF.

The chain is built from TRBV28 and TRBJ1-2; no firm D call. Germline values: CDR1 MDHEN, CDR2 SYDVKM. V lost 5 bases and J 4 bases, leaving 8 bases between the germline ends. CDR3 length equals 12 residues. The CDR3 DNA reads TGTGCCAGCAGTCTCGAAGGCTATGGCTACACCTTC. This encodes CASSLEGYGYTF.

The V gene is TRBV14, the J gene TRBJ2-5, with D possibly being TRBD1 or TRBD2 (5 bases each). Germline-derived CDR1 and CDR2 are SGHDN and FVKESK. V shed 0 bases and J shed 3 bases, with 14 bases lying between them. The CDR3 extends over 16 amino acids. CDR3 bases: TGTGCCAGCAGCCAAGACTTCGGGACGAAAAAAGAGACCCAGTACTTC. Protein sequence: CASSQDFGTKKETQYF.

This clone was recorded once. The chain employs TRBV7-8 and TRBJ2-1, with D perhaps matching TRBD1 or TRBD2 (6 bases each). The germline V gene encodes CDR1 SGHVS and CDR2 FQNEAQ. Trimming pared 5 bases from V and 9 bases from J, leaving 20 bases between. The CDR3 is 15 amino acids. The CDR3 protein is CASSPAERVGGEQFF. The CDR3 coding sequence is TGTGCCAGCAGCCCCGCGGAGCGGGTAGGGGGTGAGCAGTTCTTC.

This sequence joins TRBV5-1 and TRBJ2-4, with 8 positions matching TRBD1. There are 17 residues in the CDR3. CDR1 and CDR2 from the germline V gene are SGHRS and YFSETQ. V was clipped by 3 bases and J by 0 bases; unmatched bases: 8. DNA for the CDR3: TGCGCCAGCAGCTCACTTCCGGGACAGGTAGCCAAAAACATTCAGTACTTC. Amino acids: CASSSLPGQVAKNIQYF.

The chain couples TRBV7-2 to TRBJ2-7; D not resolved. Trimming cost V 6 bases and J 5 bases, with 17 bases left between them. The germline V gene has CDR1 SGHTA and CDR2 FQGNSA. The CDR3 runs to 14 residues. The CDR3 loop is CASSPGLGFNEQYF. The CDR3 DNA is TGTGCCAGCAGTCCCGGGCTTGGCTTTAACGAGCAGTACTTC.

The V and J genes are TRBV25-1 and TRBJ1-4; D is possibly TRBD1 (6 bases). Germline CDR1 is MGHDK and CDR2 is SYGVNS. The CDR3 sequence is 16 residues long. Trimming took off 1 base at V and 2 bases at J, with 11 bases between the two ends. This CDR3 reads CASSEFEGGTNEKLFF. The CDR3, as DNA: TGTGCCAGCAGTGAATTTGAGGGGGGCACTAATGAAAAACTGTTTTTT.

This chain uses TRBV28 with TRBJ1-5; D may be TRBD1 (6 bases). There are 18 residues in the CDR3. CDR1 is MDHEN and CDR2 is SYDVKM in the germline V gene. V lost 7 bases and J 2 bases, leaving 24 bases between the germline ends. The CDR3 spells CASTLGGGASSRNQPQHF. CDR3 DNA sequence: TGTGCCAGCACCTTAGGGGGGGGCGCTTCCTCGCGCAATCAGCCCCAGCATTTT.

The chain is built from TRBV7-2 and TRBJ1-6, with a tentative D call TRBD1 (5 bases). The CDR3 sequence is 14 residues long. V was clipped by 1 base and J by 7 bases, with 8 bases between them. CDR1 SGHTA and CDR2 FQGNSA come from the germline V gene. Written as DNA, the CDR3 is TGTGCCAGCAGCTTAGGACAGAGAAATTCACCCCTCCACTTT. Residues: CASSLGQRNSPLHF. Full variable domain (missing parts from reference TRBV7-2 and TRBJ1-6): GAGVSQSPSNKVTEKGKDVELRCDPISGHTALYWYRQSLGQGLEFLIYFQGNSAPDKSGLPSDRFSAERTGGSVSTLTIQRTQQEDSAVYLCASSLGQRNSPLHFGNGTRLTVT.

The chain has TRBV7-2 and TRBJ2-7; tentatively, D is TRBD1 (7 bases). The V gene lost 4 bases and the J gene lost 11 bases, with 24 bases spanning the gap. Looked up from germline, CDR1 is SGHTA and CDR2 is FQGNSA. CDR3 length: 15 amino acids. CDR3 sequence: CASSWRGETGRSEYF. The CDR3 DNA follows: TGTGCCAGCAGCTGGAGGGGGGAGACAGGGAGGTCGGAGTACTTC.

This chain connects TRBV2 to TRBJ2-1; 13 nucleotides match TRBD2. The V and J ends lost 6 bases and 7 bases, in that order; junction bases with no gene match: 6. The germline V gene encodes CDR1 SNHLY and CDR2 FYNNEI. CDR3 length: 15 amino acids. CDR3 bases: TGTGCCAGCAGCGGACTAGCGGGGGCTCAGAATGAGCAGTTCTTC. This translates into CASSGLAGAQNEQFF.

This clone came up many times. V is TRBV5-4 and J is TRBJ2-6; D gene unclear. The ends were cut back, 3 bases at V and 0 bases at J, with 1 base in the middle. The CDR3 spans 13 residues. CDR1 is SGHNT, CDR2 YYREEE, per germline (reference sequence). CDR3 residues: CASSYSGANVLTF. CDR3 DNA: TGTGCCAGCAGCTACTCTGGGGCCAACGTCCTGACTTTC. The variable domain in full, with the rest retrieved from reference TRBV5-4 and TRBJ2-6, is ETGVTQSPTHLIKTRGQQVTLRCSSQSGHNTVSWYQQALGQGPQFIFQYYREEENGRGNFPPRFSGLQFPNYSSELNVNALELDDSALYLCASSYSGANVLTFGAGSRLTVL.

This clone was counted a few times. This chain uses TRBV14 with TRBJ2-1; the match to TRBD1 covers 7 bases. The CDR3 runs to 14 residues. Trimming removed 3 bases from V and 7 bases from J; junction bases left unmatched: 6. Looked up from germline, CDR1 is SGHDN and CDR2 is FVKESK. DNA for the CDR3: TGTGCCAGCAGCCAGCTCGACAGGGTGAATGAGCAGTTCTTC. This sequence encodes CASSQLDRVNEQFF.

This clone was observed once. The chain couples TRBV28 to TRBJ2-2, with D possibly being TRBD1 or TRBD2 (6 bases each). V was cut by 5 bases and J by 3 bases, with 13 bases left in between. Germline CDR1 MDHEN, CDR2 SYDVKM. The CDR3 totals 15 residues. CDR3 coding DNA: TGTGCCAGCAGTAGACTAGACAGGTACACCGGGGAGCTGTTTTTT. This translates into CASSRLDRYTGELFF. The full variable domain, completed using reference TRBV28 and TRBJ2-2, is DVKVTQSSRYLVKRTGEKVFLECVQDMDHENMFWYRQDPGLGLRLIYFSYDVKMKEKGDIPEGYSVSREKKERFSLILESASTNQTSMYLCASSRLDRYTGELFFGEGSRLTVL.